One and the same sample provided the 26 T cell receptor beta chains below, sequenced in a study of blood T cells in healthy people across ages (dated by TCRdb to between 2015 and 2016). Libraries were constructed by 5' RACE. The sample was run on an Illumina HiSeq 2500. A second about 7 to 12 cycle PCR used a sample-barcoded 5' primer and a J-beta primer mix. The public reads were reanalyzed by TCRdb: fastp trimming at Q25, MiXCR alignment, in-frame beta chains only. For every CDR3 protein sequence, its rows merge into one entry that carries the most common genes and DNA. This sample lists 730,000 or so distinct CDR3 sequences; 35% to 50% were detected once. The ten largest account for about 30% of the sample. The sequenced sample was blood. These receptors all come from a man older than 75 in good health.

Only a few counts were recorded for this clonotype. The chain links TRBV10-1 to TRBJ2-7; 9 bases are a match to TRBD2. The V segment lost 2 bases and the J segment 5 bases; nucleotides outside the gene matches: 10. The germline V gene encodes CDR1 WNHNN and CDR2 SYGVQD (reference sequence). The CDR3 is made up of 16 amino acids. For the CDR3, the DNA is TGCGCCAGCAGTGAGGGCGGTAGCGGGAGATTAAACGAGCAGTACTTC. Translated, it gives CASSEGGSGRLNEQYF.

CDR3 amino acids: CASSQEAGNPGLNEKLFF. The DNA of the CDR3 is TGCGCCAGCAGCCAAGAGGCAGGGAACCCCGGACTGAATGAAAAACTGTTTTTT. The chain uses TRBV4-3 and TRBJ1-4, with D perhaps TRBD1 (5 bases). Germline loops: CDR1 LGHNA, CDR2 YSLEER. With 0 bases removed from V and 5 bases from J, the gap between germline ends came to 19 bases. This CDR3 has 18 amino acids.

The genes are TRBV7-9 and TRBJ2-3, with D unresolved. This CDR3 has 12 residues. Germline V gene data show CDR1 as SEHNR and CDR2 as FQNEAQ (reference sequence). Trimming removed 2 bases from V and 4 bases from J, with 4 bases in between. CDR3 amino acids: CASSLISDTQYF. The CDR3 DNA sequence: TGTGCCAGCAGCTTAATTTCAGATACGCAGTATTTT.

The chain recombines TRBV15 with TRBJ2-5; possibly TRBD2 for D (5 bases). Per the germline V gene, CDR1 is LNHNV and CDR2 is YYDKDF (reference sequence). The CDR3 consists of 14 residues. The germline V and J ends were trimmed by 0 bases and 6 bases, with 11 bases remaining between them. The CDR3 reads CATSREEAVKTQYF. CDR3 coding DNA: TGTGCCACCAGCAGAGAGGAGGCTGTGAAGACCCAGTACTTC.

This clonotype has more than one count but fewer than ten. The chain employs TRBV30 and TRBJ2-7; no reliable D call. CDR1 and CDR2 (germline): GTSNPN, SVGIG (reference sequence). The length of the CDR3 is 14 residues. Trimming left V 1 base short and J 0 bases short, with 10 bases between. CDR3 nucleotide sequence: TGTGCCTGGAGTGAGCCGAGTGGCTCCTACGAGCAGTACTTC. This gives the protein CAWSEPSGSYEQYF.

A note on this clonotype: A read error may explain this, as a much larger clone is one base away. This sequence joins TRBV6-2 or TRBV6-3 and TRBJ2-1; D assignment may be TRBD1 or TRBD2 (6 bases each). The CDR3 covers 14 residues. The V and J ends lost 5 bases and 10 bases respectively, with 18 bases between them. CDR1 is MNHEY and CDR2 is SVGEGT in the germline V gene. CDR3 loop: CASSRPGDSYEQFF. In DNA, the CDR3 is TGTGCCAGCAGTCGACCAGGGGACTCCTACGAGCAGTTCTTC.

The sample holds a few counts of this clonotype. The chain recombines TRBV2 with TRBJ1-4, with 8 bases lining up with TRBD1. J gave up 0 bases and V 6 bases, and 6 bases lay outside the gene matches. Looked up from germline, CDR1 is SNHLY and CDR2 is FYNNEI. CDR3 length: 16 amino acids. The CDR3 loop is CASRPDRGTTNEKLFF. The DNA for the CDR3 is TGTGCCAGCAGACCCGACAGGGGAACAACTAATGAAAAACTGTTTTTT.

J is TRBJ1-4 and V is TRBV7-9; a weak D match, TRBD1 (5 bases). This CDR3 spans 15 amino acids. Germline V gives CDR1 SEHNR, CDR2 FQNEAQ (reference sequence). V lost 5 bases and J 12 bases, leaving 22 bases between the germline ends. The CDR3 loop reads CASSLGEGPFNQLFF. The DNA of the CDR3 is TGTGCCAGCAGCCTGGGAGAGGGGCCCTTCAATCAACTGTTTTTT.

This sequence joins TRBV14 and TRBJ2-3; D is possibly TRBD1 or TRBD2 (5 bases each). CDR1 SGHDN and CDR2 FVKESK come from the germline V gene. This CDR3 region has 18 residues. With 3 bases removed from V and 0 bases from J, the gap between germline ends came to 19 bases. The CDR3 nucleotides are TGTGCCAGCAGCCAGACTATAGGACATCCGACTAGCACAGATACGCAGTATTTT. Translated, it gives CASSQTIGHPTSTDTQYF.

The chain uses TRBV5-1 and TRBJ2-2; 8 bases fit TRBD2. Germline V lookup: CDR1 SGHRS, CDR2 YFSETQ. The V segment lost 4 bases and the J segment 6 bases; nucleotides outside the gene matches: 8. This CDR3 has 15 residues. The CDR3 DNA is TGCGCCAGCAGCCCCGGGGGGGAGACGCCCGGGGAGCTGTTTTTT. This codes for CASSPGGETPGELFF.

This chain uses TRBV20-1 with TRBJ1-5; 8 bases match TRBD1. The germline V gene encodes CDR1 DFQATT and CDR2 SNEGSKA (reference sequence). V was clipped by 4 bases and J by 9 bases; unmatched bases: 8. This CDR3 has 13 amino acids. The CDR3 spells CSANDRGLSPQHF. CDR3 coding DNA: TGCAGTGCTAACGACAGGGGTTTATCGCCCCAGCATTTT.

The CDR3 loop is CASSDQFNTGELFF. The CDR3 coding sequence is TGTGCCAGCAGTGACCAATTTAACACCGGGGAGCTGTTTTTT. The chain is built from TRBV2 and TRBJ2-2; D not resolved. V was cut by 3 bases and J by 2 bases, with 7 bases left in between. CDR3 size: 14 residues. Germline lookup yields CDR1 SNHLY and CDR2 FYNNEI. Based on the CDR3 plus reference TRBV2 and TRBJ2-2, the full variable domain is EPEVTQTPSHQVTQMGQEVILRCVPISNHLYFYWYRQILGQKVEFLVSFYNNEISEKSEIFDDQFSVERPDGSNFTLKIRSTKLEDSAMYFCASSDQFNTGELFFGEGSRLTVL.

The chain employs TRBV3-1 and TRBJ2-6, with D possibly matching TRBD2 (5 bases). This CDR3 is built from 18 residues. Germline CDR1 LGHDT, CDR2 YNNKEL (reference sequence). Trimming pared 2 bases from V and 1 base from J, leaving 15 bases between. The CDR3 nucleotides are TGTGCCAGCAGCCAATATGGTCGAGGGTCTTCTGGGGCCAACGTCCTGACTTTC. This codes for CASSQYGRGSSGANVLTF.

The chain joins TRBV20-1 to TRBJ1-2, with 10 positions matching TRBD1. This CDR3 has 14 amino acids. Trimming took 5 bases from V and 2 from J; bases not matched to a gene: 5. CDR1 is DFQATT, CDR2 SNEGSKA, per germline (reference sequence). Here the CDR3 DNA reads TGCAGTGCTCCCCCGGGACAGGGGAACTATGGCTACACCTTC. As protein: CSAPPGQGNYGYTF.

This clonotype was observed a handful of times. This chain uses TRBV6-6 with TRBJ2-4, with D possibly TRBD2 on 5 matching bases. The CDR3 totals 12 residues. CDR1 MNHNY and CDR2 SVGAGI come from the germline V gene (reference sequence). Trimming removed 11 bases at V and 2 bases at J, with 10 bases between. The CDR3 region has the DNA TGTGCCGCGGGCGCTACCAAAAACATTCAGTACTTC. Protein: CAAGATKNIQYF.

The chain employs TRBV6-5 and TRBJ2-6; no clear D. The CDR3 runs 19 residues. Germline CDR1 reads MNHEY; CDR2 reads SVGAGI. V was pared by 2 bases and J by 0 bases, with 17 bases between. This CDR3 is CASSYRATSKSSGANVLTF. In DNA, the CDR3 is TGTGCCAGCAGTTACAGGGCCACCTCAAAGAGCTCTGGGGCCAACGTCCTGACTTTC.

The gene calls are TRBV29-1 and TRBJ2-1; 10 nucleotides agree with TRBD2. The V and J ends lost 7 bases and 7 bases, in that order; junction bases with no gene match: 22. The CDR3 spans 18 residues. Germline CDR1 is SQVTM and CDR2 is ANQGSEA. The CDR3 here is CSGGEGAGGPLSSNEQFF. In nucleotides, the CDR3 is TGCAGCGGGGGGGAAGGAGCGGGAGGGCCTTTAAGTAGTAATGAGCAGTTCTTC.

The chain recombines TRBV18 with TRBJ2-5; possible D gene TRBD1, 6 bases. This CDR3 is 13 amino acids long. Germline V gene lookup returns CDR1 KGHSH and CDR2 LQKENI. V lost 5 bases and J 11 bases, leaving 18 bases between the germline ends. The CDR3: CASSNNRDNEQYF. The CDR3 DNA reads as TGTGCCAGCTCAAATAACAGGGATAATGAGCAGTACTTC. Full variable domain (rest looked up from reference TRBV18 and TRBJ2-5): NAGVMQNPRHLVRRRGQEARLRCSPMKGHSHVYWYRQLPEEGLKFMVYLQKENIIDESGMPKERFSAEFPKEGPSILRIQQVVRGDSAAYFCASSNNRDNEQYFGPGTRLLVL.

The chain employs TRBV28 and TRBJ2-7, with 7 positions matching TRBD1. The CDR3 has 13 residues. Trimming cost V 8 bases and J 3 bases; bases outside gene matches: 7. Germline V lookup: CDR1 MDHEN, CDR2 SYDVKM. CDR3 sequence: CASPGQASYEQYF. In DNA, the CDR3 is TGTGCCAGCCCCGGACAGGCCAGCTACGAGCAGTACTTC. Drawing the rest from reference TRBV28 and TRBJ2-7, the complete variable domain is DVKVTQSSRYLVKRTGEKVFLECVQDMDHENMFWYRQDPGLGLRLIYFSYDVKMKEKGDIPEGYSVSREKKERFSLILESASTNQTSMYLCASPGQASYEQYFGPGTRLTVT.

This clonotype was counted only a few times. V gene TRBV3-1 combines with J gene TRBJ2-7, with 12 bases that match TRBD1. CDR3 length: 16 amino acids. CDR1 and CDR2 from the germline V gene are LGHDT and YNNKEL (reference sequence). After removal of 4 bases from V and 5 bases from J, the junction contained 9 bases not matched to a gene. CDR3 nucleotide sequence: TGTGCCAGCAGCCGCAATTGGGGACAGGGGGCTAACGAGCAGTACTTC. Protein sequence: CASSRNWGQGANEQYF.

The chain is built from TRBV6-2 or TRBV6-3 and TRBJ2-1; 11 nucleotides match TRBD2. The V and J ends lost 2 bases and 4 bases, in that order; junction bases with no gene match: 4. Germline assignment: CDR1 MNHEY and CDR2 SVGEGT. This CDR3 has 16 amino acids. CDR3 in amino acids: CASSYASGRLYNEQFF. CDR3 sequence (DNA): TGTGCCAGCAGTTACGCTAGCGGGAGGCTGTACAATGAGCAGTTCTTC.

The chain uses TRBV9 and TRBJ2-5; the match to TRBD2 covers 12 bases. The CDR3 covers 14 residues. CDR1 is SGDLS and CDR2 is YYNGEE in the germline V gene. The trim removed 8 bases at V and 2 bases at J, leaving 4 bases unmatched. The CDR3 DNA follows: TGTGCCAGTGGGGGACTAGCGGGTCAAGAGACCCAGTACTTC. Amino acid sequence: CASGGLAGQETQYF.

This clonotype has a handful of counts. The genes are TRBV24-1 and TRBJ2-3, with D maybe TRBD1 (5 bases). CDR3 length: 14 residues. Germline V CDR1 and CDR2: KGHDR, SFDVKD. V dropped 0 bases and J dropped 4 bases, with 7 bases sitting between them. CDR3 DNA: TGTGCCACCAGTGATTTGAGGGGCGCAGATACGCAGTATTTT. It yields the protein CATSDLRGADTQYF.

This chain connects TRBV5-4 to TRBJ2-7, with TRBD2 identical over 9 bases. Germline V lookup: CDR1 SGHNT, CDR2 YYREEE (reference sequence). Trimming at V came to 1 base and at J to 6 bases, leaving 8 bases not matched to a gene. The CDR3 extends over 15 amino acids. The DNA of the CDR3 is TGTGCCAGCAGCTTGAACGCGGGGGGGCCTCGCGAGCAGTACTTC. It yields the protein CASSLNAGGPREQYF.

This clonotype has more than one count but fewer than ten. The rearrangement uses TRBV29-1 and TRBJ1-2; a possible D gene is TRBD1 (5 bases). This CDR3 is 13 amino acids long. Germline loops: CDR1 SQVTM, CDR2 ANQGSEA. Deletions cut 1 base from V and 8 bases from J, with 14 bases between. The CDR3 is CSVEGQGTRGYTF. In DNA form, the CDR3 reads TGCAGCGTTGAAGGGCAGGGAACCAGGGGCTACACCTTC.

A few counts support this clonotype. The chain uses TRBV5-8 and TRBJ2-7; D not certain. V lost 0 bases and J lost 5, with 12 bases in between. Germline-derived CDR1 and CDR2 are SGHTS and YDEGEE. The CDR3 is 14 amino acids. The CDR3 reads CASSLAFSSNEQYF. The CDR3 nucleotides are TGTGCCAGCAGCTTGGCTTTTAGTTCCAACGAGCAGTACTTC.